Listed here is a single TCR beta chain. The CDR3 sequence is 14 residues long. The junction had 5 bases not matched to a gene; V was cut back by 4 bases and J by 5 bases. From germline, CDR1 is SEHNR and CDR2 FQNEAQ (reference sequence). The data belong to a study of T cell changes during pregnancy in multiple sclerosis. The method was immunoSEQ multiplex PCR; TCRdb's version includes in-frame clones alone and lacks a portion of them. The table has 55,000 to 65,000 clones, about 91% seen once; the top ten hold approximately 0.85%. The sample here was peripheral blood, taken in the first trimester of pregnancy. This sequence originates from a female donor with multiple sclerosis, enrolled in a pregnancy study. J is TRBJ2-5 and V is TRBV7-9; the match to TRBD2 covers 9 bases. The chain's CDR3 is CASSSSGAGETQYF. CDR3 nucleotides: TGTGCCAGCAGCTCTAGCGGGGCTGGGGAGACCCAGTACTTC.